Sequencing of this T cell receptor (beta chain) was carried out in a study of T cell clones after liver transplantation. Study background: A pre-transplant mixed lymphocyte reaction with TCRbeta sequencing defined graft-donor-reactive clones followed in post-transplant blood.

This clone appeared a few times. Germline CDR1 WSHSY, CDR2 SAAADI. The V gene lost 6 bases and the J gene lost 0 bases, with 14 bases spanning the gap. CDR3 length: 15 amino acids. Generated by immunoSEQ multiplex PCR, the TCRdb table keeps only in-frame clones and is missing some. The sample records about 99,000 clones, around 84% being singletons. The sample was CD4+ T cells from blood, taken approximately 45 months after liver transplant. This chain joins TRBV10-2 and TRBJ1-2, with D unclear. This TCR was sampled from a human patient who received a liver transplant. Some T cells may originate from the graft donor. CDR3 DNA sequence: TGCGCCAGCAGATCCTCTCCAAACGCTAACTATGGCTACACCTTC. This sequence encodes CASRSSPNANYGYTF.